The 26 T cell receptor beta chains given below trace back to one sample, sequenced in a study of T cell repertoires in cytomegalovirus infection. TCRdb ran MiXCR on the reads and lists one entry per CDR3 protein. The sample records about 900,000 distinct CDR3 sequences, about a third being singletons. Their antigens remain unidentified. The sequencing here drew on cultured CD8+ T cells from PBMCs, taken from culture after CMV antigen stimulation. Every receptor here comes from a human donor in good health (CMV status not recorded). Some clones in this sample may be carry-over from other donors' samples.

Details on this clonotype: The germline gene is not matched at one end of the junction; a read error may be the cause. This chain connects TRBV12-3 or TRBV12-4 to TRBJ1-5; D remains ambiguous. The CDR3 contains 14 residues. CDR3 nucleotides: TGTACCAGCAACACCCTACTGGGAGCAGGGCCCCAGCATTTT. It codes for CTSNTLLGAGPQHF.

The rearrangement joins TRBV28 to TRBJ2-5; 9 nucleotides agree with TRBD1. Trimming cost V 4 bases and J 0 bases; bases outside gene matches: 3. Germline V gene data show CDR1 as MDHEN and CDR2 as SYDVKM. This CDR3 region has 15 residues. Written as DNA, the CDR3 is TGTGCCAGCAGTTACGGACAGGGGCACCAAGAGACCCAGTACTTC. It codes for CASSYGQGHQETQYF.

With respect to this clonotype: At one end, the junction sequence differs from germline, possibly due to a read error. DNA for the CDR3: TGTGCCAGCAGCCAGGAGACAGGGGGAATAGAGACCCAGTACTTC. Its translation: CASSQETGGIETQYF. The chain is built from TRBV4-1 and TRBJ2-5, with 9 bases aligning to TRBD1. Germline V gene sequence: CDR1 MGHRA, CDR2 YSYEKL. The CDR3 consists of 15 residues.

This clonotype was seen ten or more times. The chain couples TRBV7-2 to TRBJ2-7; 11 nucleotides match TRBD1. V dropped 2 bases and J dropped 3; count of bases not matched to a gene: 3. The CDR3 runs to 15 residues. Germline V gene lookup returns CDR1 SGHTA and CDR2 FQGNSA. The CDR3, as DNA: TGTGCCAGCAGCTTATATGGGACAGGGGGCTACGAGCAGTACGTC. This translates into CASSLYGTGGYEQYV.

The sample holds a few counts of this clonotype. This rearrangement joins TRBV24-1 to TRBJ2-7; D not resolved. V gave up 9 bases and J gave up 2 bases, with 10 bases separating them. CDR3 length equals 12 residues. Germline V gene data show CDR1 as KGHDR and CDR2 as SFDVKD. CDR3 DNA: TGTGCCACCCGGCGGAGTCCCTACGAGCAGTACTTC. This encodes CATRRSPYEQYF.

The chain couples TRBV27 to TRBJ1-2, with no clear D. This CDR3 region has 13 residues. V was shortened by 1 base and J by 0 bases, with 3 bases between the two germline ends. The germline V gene encodes CDR1 MNHEY and CDR2 SMNVEV (reference sequence). CDR3: CASSLYANYGYTF. CDR3 nucleotides: TGTGCCAGCAGTTTATATGCTAACTATGGCTACACCTTC.

This chain uses TRBV15 with TRBJ1-2; no definite D call. V was clipped by 1 base and J by 9 bases, with 12 bases between them. CDR3 length: 13 residues. CDR1 and CDR2 (germline): LNHNV, YYDKDF (reference sequence). The CDR3 region is CATSRVPGFSYTF. In nucleotides, the CDR3 is TGTGCCACCAGCAGAGTCCCTGGTTTCAGCTACACCTTC.

This clonotype has more than one count but fewer than ten. The V gene is TRBV2, the J gene TRBJ2-5, with 15 bases fitting TRBD2. With 6 bases clipped from V and 2 bases from J, the junction kept 10 bases outside the gene matches. The CDR3 has 18 residues. Germline V lookup: CDR1 SNHLY, CDR2 FYNNEI. The CDR3 sequence: CASSPGLAGGRGQETQYF. The CDR3 DNA sequence: TGTGCCAGCAGCCCGGGACTAGCGGGGGGCCGGGGGCAAGAGACCCAGTACTTC.

The rearrangement uses TRBV4-2 and TRBJ2-5, with D tentatively TRBD1 or TRBD2 (6 bases each). CDR1 is LGHNA, CDR2 YNFKEQ, per germline. Trimming left V 2 bases short and J 5 bases short, with 15 bases between. The CDR3 covers 15 residues. In DNA form, the CDR3 reads TGTGCCAGCAGCCAATTACAGGGAGGTGGGGAGACCCAGTACTTC. This gives the protein CASSQLQGGGETQYF.

On this clonotype: One end of the junction does not line up with germline, which may come from a read error. This chain links TRBV12-3 or TRBV12-4 with TRBJ1-6; D gene ambiguous. The CDR3 length is 19 residues. The DNA for the CDR3 is TGTGCCAGCAGGTTAGGGAAATACAAAGTGGGCTCCTATAATTCACCCCTCCACTTT. Translation: CASRLGKYKVGSYNSPLHF.

The rearrangement uses TRBV29-1 and TRBJ1-2, with a possible D match to TRBD1 (6 bases). With 0 bases removed from V and 4 bases from J, the gap between germline ends came to 9 bases. This CDR3 region has 13 residues. Germline V CDR1 and CDR2: SQVTM, ANQGSEA. The CDR3 DNA reads TGCAGCGTTGAAGAGGACAGAAGCTATGGCTACACCTTC. Translating it yields CSVEEDRSYGYTF. Together with reference TRBV29-1 and TRBJ1-2, the CDR3 gives the full variable domain: SAVISQKPSRDICQRGTSLTIQCQVDSQVTMMFWYRQQPGQSLTLIATANQGSEATYESGFVIDKFPISRPNLTFSTLTVSNMSPEDSSIYLCSVEEDRSYGYTFGSGTRLTVV.

The genes are TRBV3-1 and TRBJ2-2; TRBD1 matches at 8 bases. With 4 bases clipped from V and 3 bases from J, the junction kept 10 bases outside the gene matches. CDR1 and CDR2 from the germline V gene are LGHDT and YNNKEL (reference sequence). This CDR3 has 17 residues. DNA for the CDR3: TGTGCCAGCAGCCTTCCGGACAGGGCGGACGACACCGGGGAGCTGTTTTTT. Residues: CASSLPDRADDTGELFF.

The sample holds a few counts of this clonotype. The chain has TRBV7-6 and TRBJ2-1; the D gene is possibly TRBD1 (6 bases). The CDR3 contains 16 residues. Germline V CDR1 and CDR2: SGHVS, FNYEAQ. V was trimmed by 5 bases and J by 5 bases, leaving 19 bases between them. In DNA form, the CDR3 reads TGTGCCAGCAGCCAGTTTTCAGGGGAGAAAAACAATGAGCAGTTCTTC. This sequence encodes CASSQFSGEKNNEQFF.

The chain employs TRBV4-1 and TRBJ2-6; D remains unclear. V dropped 2 bases and J dropped 0 bases, with 8 bases sitting between them. Per the germline V gene, CDR1 is MGHRA and CDR2 is YSYEKL. The CDR3 runs to 16 residues. CDR3 sequence (DNA): TGCGCCAGCAGCCAATCATGGAGCTCTGGGGCCAACGTCCTGACTTTC. Encoded protein: CASSQSWSSGANVLTF.

This clonotype was found a few times. The chain recombines TRBV6-6 with TRBJ2-3; D remains ambiguous. The V and J ends lost 2 bases and 3 bases respectively, with 9 bases between them. CDR3 length: 14 amino acids. CDR1 MNHNY and CDR2 SVGAGI come from the germline V gene (reference sequence). The CDR3 bases are TGTGCCAGCAGTTACAGTAAAAGGACAGATACGCAGTATTTT. Translation: CASSYSKRTDTQYF.

A single count supports this clonotype. The V and J genes are TRBV18 and TRBJ1-6; D is unclear. Germline V gives CDR1 KGHSH, CDR2 LQKENI. This CDR3 region has 13 residues. The ends were cut back, 3 bases at V and 9 bases at J, with 9 bases in the middle. The CDR3: CASSPGRASPLHF. CDR3 coding DNA: TGTGCCAGCTCACCCGGTAGGGCTTCACCCCTCCACTTT.

This clonotype was counted many times. The CDR3 DNA is TGTGCCAGCAGCTCTGACAATCCCACGCGGCAGTTCTTC. Residues: CASSSDNPTRQFF. This chain connects TRBV7-2 to TRBJ2-1; no clear D. CDR1 is SGHTA and CDR2 is FQGNSA in the germline V gene. This CDR3 is built from 13 residues. V lost 4 bases and J 12 bases, leaving 16 bases between the germline ends.

In regard to this clonotype: With a much larger clone just one base away, this may be a read error. This rearrangement joins TRBV7-6 to TRBJ2-1; 7 nucleotides line up with TRBD2. The CDR3 consists of 16 residues. Germline V CDR1 and CDR2: SGHVS, FNYEAQ. J lost 4 bases, V lost 4 bases, and 10 bases had no gene match. CDR3 nucleotides: TGTGCCAGCAGCTGTGGGGGGGTCCCTTTGTACAATGAGCAGTTCTTC. This codes for CASSCGGVPLYNEQFF. Full variable domain (remainder filled in from reference TRBV7-6 and TRBJ2-1): GAGVSQSPRYKVTKRGQDVALRCDPISGHVSLYWYRQALGQGPEFLTYFNYEAQQDKSGLPNDRFSAERPEGSISTLTIQRTEQRDSAMYRCASSCGGVPLYNEQFFGPGTRLTVL.

This clonotype was recorded a few times. This chain links TRBV3-1 with TRBJ1-2; tentatively, D is TRBD1 (6 bases). CDR3 length: 15 amino acids. Germline lookup yields CDR1 LGHDT and CDR2 YNNKEL (reference sequence). V was cut by 4 bases and J by 7 bases, with 19 bases left in between. CDR3 nucleotide sequence: TGTGCCAGCAGCCTCGTCGAGGGGGGGGCTGGTGGCTACACCTTC. Translated, it gives CASSLVEGGAGGYTF.

The chain couples TRBV7-4 to TRBJ2-7; 9 positions match TRBD1. This CDR3 spans 15 amino acids. CDR1 and CDR2 (germline): SGHVT, SQSDAQ. V shed 5 bases and J 6 bases; nucleotides not matched to a gene: 11. CDR3 sequence reads: CASSTFRDRDGEQYV. As DNA, the CDR3 is TGTGCCAGCAGCACCTTCCGGGACAGGGATGGCGAGCAGTACGTC.

This clonotype was seen more than once but under ten times. The chain employs TRBV6-1 and TRBJ2-1; TRBD2 aligns across 9 bases. Losses at the gene ends were 0 bases for V and 8 bases for J; bases not matched to a gene: 5. Germline V gene lookup returns CDR1 MNHNS and CDR2 SASEGT. The CDR3 loop spans 15 amino acids. The CDR3 protein is CASSEAGGGAYEQFF. The CDR3 bases are TGTGCCAGCAGTGAAGCCGGCGGGGGGGCTTATGAGCAGTTCTTC.

Note on this clonotype: Germline is not matched at one junction end, which may reflect a read error. This chain links TRBV7-2 with TRBJ2-1; tentatively, D is TRBD1 or TRBD2 (5 bases each). Germline CDR1 SGHTA, CDR2 FQGNSA. CDR3 length: 15 amino acids. The CDR3 is CASSLGVSSYNEPFF. CDR3 sequence (DNA): TGTGCCAGCAGCTTGGGGGTTAGCTCCTACAATGAGCCGTTCTTC. Full variable domain (remainder filled in from reference TRBV7-2 and TRBJ2-1): GAGVSQSPSNKVTEKGKDVELRCDPISGHTALYWYRQSLGQGLEFLIYFQGNSAPDKSGLPSDRFSAERTGGSVSTLTIQRTQQEDSAVYLCASSLGVSSYNEPFFGPGTRLTVL.

This clonotype was picked up many times. In DNA form, the CDR3 reads TGTGCCAGCAGCTTACCGGCTAGCGGGGGGGCTCAAGAGACCCAGTACTTC. Its protein product is CASSLPASGGAQETQYF. V gene TRBV7-2 combines with J gene TRBJ2-5; TRBD2 aligns across 12 bases. V lost 2 bases, J lost 2 bases, and 6 bases stayed unmatched. There are 17 residues in the CDR3. The germline V gene has CDR1 SGHTA and CDR2 FQGNSA.

This clonotype was counted at least ten times. The junction departs from germline at one end; a sequencing error may be responsible. V is TRBV7-7 and J is TRBJ2-5; D might be TRBD1 or TRBD2, each matching 5 bases. Germline CDR1 reads SSHAT; CDR2 reads FNYEAQ (reference sequence). The CDR3 totals 14 residues. The DNA of the CDR3 is TGTGCTAGCAGCGCCTTGGGACCACAAGAGACCCAGTACTTC. It codes for CASSALGPQETQYF.

This clonotype has more than one count but fewer than ten. This chain joins TRBV20-1 and TRBJ2-6; D might be TRBD1 (6 bases). The germline gives CDR1 DFQATT, CDR2 SNEGSKA (reference sequence). The CDR3 is made up of 19 amino acids. V was clipped by 0 bases and J by 0 bases, with 18 bases between them. The CDR3 is CSARDAGARASSGANVLTF. DNA of the CDR3: TGCAGTGCTAGAGATGCAGGGGCCCGGGCAAGCTCTGGGGCCAACGTCCTGACTTTC.

The CDR3 DNA follows: TGTGCCACCAGCGGCACTGGAAACACCATATATTTT. Translated, it gives CATSGTGNTIYF. V is TRBV15 and J is TRBJ1-3, with unresolved D. The V gene's germline CDR1 is LNHNV and CDR2 YYDKDF (reference sequence). Trimming took 5 bases from V and 2 from J, leaving 4 bases between them. This CDR3 has 12 residues.